The 8 T cell receptor beta chains below come from one sample, sequenced in a study of T cell repertoires and HLA-DP antigens. Antigen specificity for these receptors is unknown. Method: immunoSEQ multiplex PCR; TCRdb's copy keeps in-frame clones and lacks some. The sample lists fewer than 75,000 clones; around four fifths were seen once. Specimen: CD4+ T cells from PBMCs. These TCRs come from a man aged 60 to 75 in good health and CMV-seronegative.

This clone was seen more than once but under ten times. The rearrangement uses TRBV10-3 and TRBJ1-1; D not certain. Germline V gives CDR1 ENHRY, CDR2 SYGVKD. Trimming removed 6 bases at V and 4 bases at J, with 18 bases between. This CDR3 has 15 residues. The CDR3 reads CAISERRDDGTEAFF. CDR3 nucleotides: TGTGCCATCAGCGAGAGAAGGGATGATGGCACTGAAGCTTTCTTT.

The rearrangement links TRBV7-2 to TRBJ2-1; D uncertain. Per germline, CDR1 SGHTA and CDR2 FQGNSA. Trimming removed 2 bases from V and 7 bases from J, with 21 bases in between. The length of the CDR3 is 17 residues. This CDR3 reads CASSLPPISRVRNEQFF. The CDR3 DNA reads TGTGCCAGCAGCTTACCCCCGATCTCTAGGGTGAGGAATGAGCAGTTCTTC.

V gene TRBV6-5 combines with J gene TRBJ1-6, with D hard to call. Germline CDR1 is MNHEY and CDR2 is SVGAGI. Trimming pared 2 bases from V and 7 bases from J, leaving 15 bases between. CDR3 length: 16 amino acids. CDR3 protein: CASSYDRQTGNSPLHF. CDR3 in DNA: TGTGCCAGCAGTTACGACCGTCAAACGGGGAATTCACCCCTCCACTTT.

Details on this clone: The identical CDR3 is also encoded by other nucleotide sequences in the sample. The rearrangement uses TRBV7-7 and TRBJ2-7; 9 bases agree with TRBD1. This CDR3 is 15 amino acids long. From germline, CDR1 is SSHAT and CDR2 FNYEAQ (reference sequence). Trimming cost V 1 base and J 1 base; bases outside gene matches: 2. The CDR3 sequence is CASSLDRGPSYEQYF. In nucleotides, the CDR3 is TGTGCCAGCAGCTTAGACAGGGGGCCATCCTACGAGCAGTACTTC.

The chain has TRBV4-1 and TRBJ2-5, with no clear D. With 4 bases removed from V and 5 bases from J, the gap between germline ends came to 14 bases. The CDR3 consists of 14 residues. Germline V lookup: CDR1 MGHRA, CDR2 YSYEKL. The CDR3 sequence is CASSPDPLGETQYF. The CDR3 DNA reads as TGCGCCAGCAGCCCGGACCCTCTGGGGGAGACCCAGTACTTC.

The chain joins TRBV9 to TRBJ2-1; 9 bases fit TRBD2. CDR1 is SGDLS and CDR2 is YYNGEE in the germline V gene. The CDR3 spans 17 residues. V lost 3 bases to trimming and J lost 1 base; unmatched junction nucleotides: 8. CDR3 bases: TGTGCCAGCAGCGGATTCATCGCGGGGGGGTCCTACAATGAGCAGTTCTTC. It specifies CASSGFIAGGSYNEQFF.

CDR3 protein: CASGTATLSNQPQHF. CDR3 bases: TGTGCCAGCGGGACAGCTACCCTTAGCAATCAGCCCCAGCATTTT. The chain couples TRBV2 to TRBJ1-5, with 7 nucleotides matching TRBD1. Germline lookup yields CDR1 SNHLY and CDR2 FYNNEI. With 8 bases clipped from V and 0 bases from J, the junction kept 7 bases outside the gene matches. CDR3 size: 15 residues.

The gene calls are TRBV6-5 and TRBJ1-4, with TRBD1 matching over 7 bases. The trim removed 9 bases at V and 8 bases at J, leaving 12 bases unmatched. The CDR3 covers 14 residues. Germline V CDR1 and CDR2: MNHEY, SVGAGI. For the CDR3, the DNA is TGTGCCAGGATACAGGGGAGCGATGGCGAAAAACTGTTTTTT. Translated: CARIQGSDGEKLFF.